Shown below are 14 T cell receptor beta chains from a single sample sequenced in a study of blood T cell repertoires in COVID-19. Using immunoSEQ multiplex PCR, the repertoire was profiled, and TCRdb retains in-frame clones only, with some absent. The sample includes 150,000 to 190,000 clones, 84% seen only once; the top ten take under 9.5%. The sequencing sample was made of PBMCs or T cells enriched from blood (not recorded which). All receptors come from a man between 50 and 59 years old who had recovered from COVID-19.

This clone was seen just once. The chain has TRBV10-2 and TRBJ2-7, with TRBD1 as a possible D gene (6 bases). This CDR3 region has 13 residues. Trimming left V 5 bases short and J 0 bases short, with 8 bases between. Germline V gene lookup returns CDR1 WSHSY and CDR2 SAAADI. Here the CDR3 DNA reads TGCGCCAGCAGTCGGGACATCTCCTACGAGCAGTACTTC. This encodes CASSRDISYEQYF.

The chain links TRBV7-9 to TRBJ2-7; possibly TRBD1 for D (6 bases). V lost 7 bases and J lost 3, with 16 bases in between. Germline-derived CDR1 and CDR2 are SEHNR and FQNEAQ (reference sequence). This CDR3 region has 14 residues. CDR3 protein: CASISLTDSYEQYF. DNA for the CDR3: TGTGCCAGCATCAGCTTGACGGACAGCTACGAGCAGTACTTC.

This chain connects TRBV11-3 to TRBJ2-3; weak D call: TRBD1 (6 bases). CDR1 is SGHNT and CDR2 is YENEEA in the germline V gene. V gave up 5 bases and J gave up 0 bases, with 15 bases separating them. CDR3 length: 16 residues. The CDR3 protein is CASSPHGGQSTDTQYF. In DNA form, the CDR3 reads TGTGCCAGCAGCCCCCACGGTGGACAGAGCACAGATACGCAGTATTTT.

The V and J genes are TRBV10-2 and TRBJ1-2, with D possibly TRBD1 on 5 matching bases. Germline loops: CDR1 WSHSY, CDR2 SAAADI. The CDR3 is 13 amino acids. Deletions cut 1 base from V and 6 bases from J, with 9 bases between. In DNA form, the CDR3 reads TGCGCCAGCAGTGAGTTGGGGGGGGATGGCTACACCTTC. Translated: CASSELGGDGYTF.

The rearrangement links TRBV6-5 to TRBJ1-6; 9 nucleotides match TRBD1. Germline V lookup: CDR1 MNHEY, CDR2 SVGAGI. The CDR3 is made up of 14 amino acids. The ends lost 6 bases at V and 10 bases at J; junction bases unmatched: 7. The CDR3 loop reads CASRQGAKGSPLHF. CDR3 nucleotide sequence: TGTGCCAGCAGACAGGGGGCGAAAGGATCACCCCTCCACTTT.

CDR3 sequence reads: CSASAGGPYEQYF. Written as DNA, the CDR3 is TGCAGCGCCTCAGCGGGGGGGCCCTACGAGCAGTACTTC. The chain is built from TRBV29-1 and TRBJ2-7; 10 bases match TRBD2. The CDR3 length is 13 residues. Germline CDR1 and CDR2: SQVTM and ANQGSEA. The trim removed 7 bases at V and 2 bases at J, leaving 5 bases unmatched.

The V and J genes are TRBV12-3 or TRBV12-4 and TRBJ1-5; D gene ambiguous. The length of the CDR3 is 13 residues. V lost 2 bases to trimming and J lost 6 bases, with 8 bases between them. CDR3 DNA sequence: TGTGCCAGCAGTTTACAGCGTACTCAGCCCCAGCATTTT. As protein: CASSLQRTQPQHF.

The chain couples TRBV19 to TRBJ2-2; TRBD1 agrees at 7 bases. This CDR3 has 15 amino acids. V lost 7 bases to trimming and J lost 6 bases; unmatched junction nucleotides: 11. Germline values: CDR1 LNHDA, CDR2 SQIVND (reference sequence). The CDR3 loop is CASKIKGATAGELFF. The CDR3 region has the DNA TGTGCCAGTAAAATCAAGGGGGCGACCGCCGGGGAGCTGTTTTTT.

The V and J genes are TRBV10-3 and TRBJ2-3, with D perhaps TRBD1 (6 bases). Germline V CDR1 and CDR2: ENHRY, SYGVKD. With 6 bases removed from V and 4 bases from J, the gap between germline ends came to 11 bases. CDR3 length: 13 amino acids. CDR3 amino acids: CAIRLTGSDTQYF. As DNA, the CDR3 is TGTGCCATCAGACTTACAGGGTCAGATACGCAGTATTTT.

The chain uses TRBV7-9 and TRBJ2-7; the D gene is possibly TRBD1 (6 bases). CDR3 length equals 16 residues. V lost 2 bases, J lost 0 bases, and 14 bases lay in between. Germline V lookup: CDR1 SEHNR, CDR2 FQNEAQ (reference sequence). DNA of the CDR3: TGTGCCAGCAGCTTAACTAGGGACATAACCTCCTACGAGCAGTACTTC. This gives the protein CASSLTRDITSYEQYF.

The V and J genes are TRBV30 and TRBJ1-6, with 8 bases aligning to TRBD1. The CDR3 covers 13 residues. Trimming cost V 2 bases and J 8 bases; bases outside gene matches: 2. CDR1 and CDR2 (germline): GTSNPN, SVGIG (reference sequence). DNA for the CDR3: TGTGCCTGGAGTCTACAGGGGGATTCACCCCTCCACTTT. Its protein product is CAWSLQGDSPLHF.

The chain couples TRBV5-1 to TRBJ1-1; 7 nucleotides match TRBD1. The V segment lost 1 base and the J segment 4 bases; nucleotides outside the gene matches: 7. The germline V gene encodes CDR1 SGHRS and CDR2 YFSETQ. The CDR3 covers 15 residues. The CDR3 loop reads CASSLLGGPSTEAFF. In nucleotides, the CDR3 is TGCGCCAGCAGCTTGCTAGGGGGCCCTAGCACTGAAGCTTTCTTT.

This clone was seen only once. The chain employs TRBV12-3 or TRBV12-4 and TRBJ1-2; 8 bases line up with TRBD1. The CDR3 extends over 13 amino acids. V was pared by 5 bases and J by 8 bases, with 7 bases of the junction left unmatched. CDR3 loop: CASSATGGYGYTF. In DNA form, the CDR3 reads TGTGCCAGCAGTGCCACAGGGGGTTACGGCTACACCTTC.

A word on this clone: With a much larger clone just one base away, this may be a read error. This chain connects TRBV6-1 to TRBJ2-2, with TRBD2 matching 11 bases. The CDR3 loop spans 16 amino acids. Germline-derived CDR1 and CDR2 are MNHNS and SASEGT. The DNA of the CDR3 is TGTCCCAGCAGTGAAGTAGCGGGGGGGGCGGACGGGGAGCTGTTTTTT. Translating it yields CPSSEVAGGADGELFF.